This T cell receptor (beta chain) was retrieved from a study of T cell responses to AZD1222 COVID-19 vaccine. Study-wide points: In a largely white British group with more females than males, clonal diversity was possibly underestimated.

A word on this clone: The antigen remains unidentified.

The length of the CDR3 is 18 residues. V lost 1 base to trimming and J lost 0 bases; unmatched junction nucleotides: 6. The V gene's germline CDR1 is LGHDT and CDR2 YNNKEL (reference sequence). Sequenced by immunoSEQ multiplex PCR; TCRdb stores in-frame clones only, minus some. The table records about 93,000 clones, roughly 88% of them present only once. The material was peripheral blood, obtained on day 0 of AZD1222 vaccination. The chain carries TRBV3-1 (or the pseudogene TRBV3-2) and TRBJ2-6, with 7 bases lining up with TRBD1. The clonotype was recovered from an adult in good health. The CDR3: CASSQGQGRVSGANVLTF. DNA for the CDR3: TGTGCCAGCAGCCAAGGACAGGGAAGAGTCTCTGGGGCCAACGTCCTGACTTTC.